There are a few counts of the clone carrying this T cell receptor beta chain. Its antigen is unknown. The data stem from a study of cytomegalovirus exposure and HLA in healthy donors. Findings of the study overall: Earlier analysis looked at TCR beta V segments, and most were productive about 87% or about 30% of the time. The classifier reportedly diagnosed cytomegalovirus status with high sensitivity and specificity.

The PCR employed 60 Vbeta primers together with 13 Jbeta primers. Only in-frame clones appear in the TCRdb table, and some are missing; sequencing was by immunoSEQ multiplex PCR. The repertoire holds roughly 150,000 clones, with about 77% as singletons. This TCR came from a male donor in good health and CMV-seronegative. Specimen: PBMCs.

CDR3: CASSFMTGSGSEAFF. CDR3 bases: TGCGCCAGCAGCTTTATGACAGGCTCAGGCAGTGAAGCTTTCTTT. The chain employs TRBV5-1 and TRBJ1-1; D possibly corresponds to TRBD1 (6 bases). In germline, CDR1 is SGHRS, CDR2 YFSETQ. This CDR3 comprises 15 residues. V lost 2 bases, J lost 7 bases, and 18 bases lay in between.